This TCR beta chain came from a study of blood T cell repertoires in COVID-19. Study overall: T cells, B-cell-depleted T cells, or PBMCs provided the cDNA or gDNA that served as material.

The CDR3 spans 12 residues. V was shortened by 3 bases and J by 2 bases, with 3 bases between the two germline ends. CDR1 KGHSH and CDR2 LQKENI come from the germline V gene. Profiled with immunoSEQ multiplex PCR; TCRdb holds only in-frame clones, not every one. The data contain around 270,000 clones, about nine tenths of them seen just once; the ten biggest clones take up 2.6%. The rearrangement uses TRBV18 and TRBJ2-3; D is uncertain. This sequence originates from a person between 18 and 35 years old with COVID-19, enrolled during active disease. Sequencing used peripheral blood. The CDR3 DNA reads as TGTGCCAGCTCACCCTACACAGATACGCAGTATTTT. This gives the protein CASSPYTDTQYF.